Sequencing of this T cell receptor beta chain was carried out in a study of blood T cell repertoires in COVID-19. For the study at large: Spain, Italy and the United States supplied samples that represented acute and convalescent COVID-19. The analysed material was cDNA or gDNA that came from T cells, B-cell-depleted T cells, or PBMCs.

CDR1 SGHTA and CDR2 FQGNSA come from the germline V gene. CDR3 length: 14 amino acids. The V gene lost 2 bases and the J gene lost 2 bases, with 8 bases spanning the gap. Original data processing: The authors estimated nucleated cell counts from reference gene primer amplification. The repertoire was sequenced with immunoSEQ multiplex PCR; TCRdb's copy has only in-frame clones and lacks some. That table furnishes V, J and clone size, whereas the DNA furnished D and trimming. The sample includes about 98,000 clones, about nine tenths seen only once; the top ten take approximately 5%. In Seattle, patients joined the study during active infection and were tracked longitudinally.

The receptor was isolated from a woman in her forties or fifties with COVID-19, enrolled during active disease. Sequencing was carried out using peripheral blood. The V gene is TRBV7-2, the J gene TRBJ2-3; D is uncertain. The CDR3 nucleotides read TGTGCCAGCAGCTTACCGCCTAACACAGATACGCAGTATTTT. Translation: CASSLPPNTDTQYF.